These 23 T cell receptor beta chains were sequenced from one sample in a study of early T cells in non-severe SARS-CoV-2 infection. TCRdb called the 5' RACE reads again in MiXCR, with one record for every CDR3 protein. Of roughly 42,000 distinct CDR3 sequences listed, approximately 12% are singletons. Sequenced sample: whole blood. Receptors were obtained from an adult who was a healthcare worker with PCR-confirmed SARS-CoV-2 infection or an uninfected control (not recorded which).

This clonotype occurred many times. The chain joins TRBV3-1 to TRBJ2-5; 13 bases agree with TRBD2. CDR1 and CDR2 (germline): LGHDT, YNNKEL (reference sequence). CDR3 length: 17 residues. V shed 4 bases, J shed 6 bases, and the junction held 11 bases outside the gene matches. CDR3 in DNA: TGTGCCAGCAGCCCTAGGACTAGCGGGAGTTTCCCACAGACCCAGTACTTC. Translating gives CASSPRTSGSFPQTQYF.

The gene calls are TRBV3-1 and TRBJ2-5; TRBD2 matches 14 bases. Per germline, CDR1 LGHDT and CDR2 YNNKEL (reference sequence). CDR3 length: 17 amino acids. V trimming: 5 bases; J trimming: 4 bases; junction bases outside the gene matches: 9. Written as DNA, the CDR3 is TGTGCCAGCAGCAAGCAGACTAGCGGGGGGGCCGGAGAGACCCAGTACTTC. It translates to CASSKQTSGGAGETQYF.

This clonotype was counted many times. The V call is TRBV29-1, the J call TRBJ2-3; D remains unclear. V dropped 8 bases and J dropped 4 bases, with 19 bases sitting between them. Per the germline V gene, CDR1 is SQVTM and CDR2 is ANQGSEA. This CDR3 is built from 14 residues. CDR3: CSLDGSSESDTQYF. CDR3 DNA: TGCAGCCTCGACGGATCGAGTGAGTCAGATACGCAGTATTTT.

The chain's CDR3 is CATGSGSSGANVLTF. The CDR3 nucleotides are TGTGCCACGGGTAGCGGGAGTTCAGGGGCCAACGTCCTGACTTTC. J is TRBJ2-6 and V is TRBV28, with 9 bases identical to TRBD2. The CDR3 is 15 residues long. The V gene's germline CDR1 is MDHEN and CDR2 SYDVKM. V gave up 10 bases and J gave up 4 bases; unmatched junction bases: 8. The entire variable domain, with the rest obtained from reference TRBV28 and TRBJ2-6, is as follows: DVKVTQSSRYLVKRTGEKVFLECVQDMDHENMFWYRQDPGLGLRLIYFSYDVKMKEKGDIPEGYSVSREKKERFSLILESASTNQTSMYLCATGSGSSGANVLTFGAGSRLTVL.

The CDR3 protein is CSATVASTDTQYF. Written as DNA, the CDR3 is TGCAGTGCTACCGTGGCCAGCACAGATACGCAGTATTTT. The rearrangement uses TRBV20-1 and TRBJ2-3, with D unresolved. V lost 4 bases to trimming and J lost 0 bases, with 8 bases between them. This CDR3 is built from 13 residues. Germline values: CDR1 DFQATT, CDR2 SNEGSKA (reference sequence).

This clonotype has a count of ten or more. This rearrangement joins TRBV6-2 or TRBV6-3 to TRBJ2-1; TRBD1 is a possible D gene (6 bases). The CDR3 loop spans 14 amino acids. The germline CDR1 and CDR2 sequences are MNHEY and SVGEGT. V was shortened by 5 bases and J by 7 bases, with 15 bases between the two germline ends. Here the CDR3 reads CASSPGTLGNEQFF. The DNA of the CDR3 is TGTGCCAGCAGTCCCGGGACACTGGGGAATGAGCAGTTCTTC.

Concerning this clonotype: At one of its ends the junction is not consistent with the germline gene, which may arise from a read error. V gene TRBV4-2 combines with J gene TRBJ2-1; 10 positions agree with TRBD2. This CDR3 spans 15 amino acids. The germline V gene has CDR1 LGHNA and CDR2 YNFKEQ. CDR3 nucleotide sequence: TGTGCCAGCAGCCAAGGACTAGCGGGCCACCGAGGCGCGGTCTTC. Protein product: CASSQGLAGHRGAVF.

The chain couples TRBV5-1 to TRBJ2-3; D is ambiguous. Deletions cut 0 bases from V and 6 bases from J, with 14 bases between. CDR3 length: 15 amino acids. Germline assignment: CDR1 SGHRS and CDR2 YFSETQ. The CDR3 DNA reads as TGCGCCAGCAGCTTGGGGCCTTTTGTCACCGATACGCAGTATTTT. It encodes CASSLGPFVTDTQYF.

This clonotype occurred a few times. The chain links TRBV2 to TRBJ1-6; 7 nucleotides agree with TRBD1. The CDR3 is 13 amino acids. Trimming took 6 bases from V and 10 from J; bases not matched to a gene: 6. CDR1 and CDR2 from the germline V gene are SNHLY and FYNNEI. The CDR3 DNA sequence: TGTGCCAGCAGGAGCAGGGGGGAATCACCCCTCCACTTT. It translates to CASRSRGESPLHF.

The V gene is TRBV12-3 or TRBV12-4, the J gene TRBJ1-2, with 8 bases fitting TRBD1. Trimming removed 6 bases from V and 3 bases from J; junction bases left unmatched: 6. There are 14 residues in the CDR3. The CDR3 protein is CASSPTQGDYGYTF. As DNA, the CDR3 is TGTGCCAGCAGCCCAACACAGGGGGACTATGGCTACACCTTC.

Comments on this clonotype: Given a much more abundant clone one base away, this may be a read error. The chain links TRBV4-3 to TRBJ2-3, with 11 bases identical to TRBD2. The CDR3 sequence is 16 residues long. Per germline, CDR1 LGHNA and CDR2 YSLEER. CDR3 loop: CTSSPLAGGQADTQYF. In DNA, the CDR3 is TGCACCAGCAGCCCATTAGCGGGGGGGCAGGCAGATACGCAGTATTTT.

This clonotype was picked up many times. The chain has TRBV11-2 and TRBJ1-4, with no clear D. CDR3 length: 15 amino acids. Germline CDR1 is SGHAT and CDR2 is FQNNGV. Trimming took off 5 bases at V and 7 bases at J, with 17 bases between the two ends. The CDR3 here is CASSTRTVGGEKLFF. In DNA, the CDR3 is TGTGCCAGCAGCACCCGGACGGTGGGAGGTGAAAAACTGTTTTTT. Full variable domain (rest looked up from reference TRBV11-2 and TRBJ1-4): EAGVAQSPRYKIIEKRQSVAFWCNPISGHATLYWYQQILGQGPKLLIQFQNNGVVDDSQLPKDRFSAERLKGVDSTLKIQPAKLEDSAVYLCASSTRTVGGEKLFFGSGTQLSVL.

This clonotype has a handful of counts. V usage is TRBV9 and J usage is TRBJ2-1, with TRBD2 matching over 10 bases. The CDR3 contains 14 residues. The V and J ends lost 0 bases and 8 bases, in that order; junction bases with no gene match: 2. In germline, CDR1 is SGDLS, CDR2 YYNGEE. CDR3 region: CASSVGLAGDEQFF. In DNA, the CDR3 is TGTGCCAGCAGCGTAGGCCTAGCGGGAGATGAGCAGTTCTTC.

This clonotype occurred once. V is TRBV7-2 and J is TRBJ1-2; a weak D match, TRBD1 (6 bases). CDR1 is SGHTA and CDR2 is FQGNSA in the germline V gene. The CDR3 is 12 amino acids. V gave up 0 bases and J gave up 8 bases, with 7 bases separating them. CDR3 nucleotides: TGTGCCAGCAGCTTAGCCGGACAGGGCTACACCTTC. Translated: CASSLAGQGYTF.

This clonotype was seen repeatedly, ten times or more. The genes are TRBV3-1 and TRBJ1-6; the D gene is possibly TRBD1 (6 bases). Germline CDR1 reads LGHDT; CDR2 reads YNNKEL (reference sequence). V was clipped by 1 base and J by 3 bases, with 13 bases between them. The length of the CDR3 is 17 residues. The DNA for the CDR3 is TGTGCCAGCAGCCAAGGTCGGGGGGCAGGCTATAATTCACCCCTCCACTTT. It is translated as CASSQGRGAGYNSPLHF. Drawing the rest from reference TRBV3-1 and TRBJ1-6, the complete variable domain is DTAVSQTPKYLVTQMGNDKSIKCEQNLGHDTMYWYKQDSKKFLKIMFSYNNKELIINETVPNRFSPKSPDKAHLNLHINSLELGDSAVYFCASSQGRGAGYNSPLHFGNGTRLTVT.

This clonotype was seen ten or more times. The chain is built from TRBV30 and TRBJ2-1; TRBD1 agrees at 8 bases. CDR1 and CDR2 from the germline V gene are GTSNPN and SVGIG (reference sequence). After removal of 1 base from V and 10 bases from J, the junction contained 3 bases not matched to a gene. The CDR3 is 12 residues long. CDR3 in DNA: TGTGCCTGGAGTGAACAGGGGGGAGAGCAGTTCTTC. It encodes CAWSEQGGEQFF.

This clonotype was picked up one time. The V call is TRBV7-3, the J call TRBJ2-3, with D maybe TRBD2 (6 bases). The CDR3 is made up of 14 amino acids. V was trimmed by 5 bases and J by 1 base, leaving 10 bases between them. CDR1 is SGHTA and CDR2 is FQGTGA in the germline V gene. The CDR3, as DNA: TGTGCCAGCAGCCTGGGACTCGGCACAGATACGCAGTATTTT. This codes for CASSLGLGTDTQYF.

This clonotype was counted only a few times. The rearrangement joins TRBV20-1 to TRBJ2-7, with 7 bases fitting TRBD2. CDR1 is DFQATT and CDR2 is SNEGSKA in the germline V gene (reference sequence). Trimming at V came to 6 bases and at J to 4 bases, leaving 9 bases not matched to a gene. This CDR3 is 13 amino acids long. In nucleotides, the CDR3 is TGCAGTGCCCTGCTGCAGGGAGGGTACGAGCAGTACTTC. Residues: CSALLQGGYEQYF.

This clonotype was counted ten times or more. The CDR3 nucleotides read TGTGCCAGCAGTGCAATAGCCGCGGCGGGGTTGACCGGGGAGCTGTTTTTT. Translated, it gives CASSAIAAAGLTGELFF. The chain combines TRBV7-8 with TRBJ2-2, with D perhaps TRBD2 (6 bases). The germline V gene has CDR1 SGHVS and CDR2 FQNEAQ. V lost 6 bases to trimming and J lost 5 bases, with 22 bases between them. The CDR3 has 17 residues.

The rearrangement uses TRBV7-9 and TRBJ1-6; D remains ambiguous. Germline CDR1 is SEHNR and CDR2 is FQNEAQ (reference sequence). V dropped 4 bases and J dropped 9 bases, with 7 bases sitting between them. The CDR3 is 12 amino acids. CDR3 in DNA: TGTGCCAGCAGCTCGGGGATTTCACCCCTCCACTTT. It translates to CASSSGISPLHF.

There are many counts of this clonotype. The J gene is TRBJ2-7, the V gene TRBV13, with a tentative D call TRBD2 (5 bases). The CDR3 has 12 residues. The V gene's germline CDR1 is PRHDT and CDR2 FYEKMQ (reference sequence). The germline V and J ends were trimmed by 5 bases and 4 bases, with 9 bases remaining between them. CDR3 coding DNA: TGTGCCAGCAGCCGGCCGGGGTACGAGCAGTACTTC. Residues: CASSRPGYEQYF.

This clonotype was detected only a few times. This chain uses TRBV29-1 with TRBJ1-1, with D unclear. Germline assignment: CDR1 SQVTM and CDR2 ANQGSEA. The CDR3 loop spans 10 amino acids. Trimming stripped 3 bases from V and 6 bases from J, with 5 bases between. CDR3 coding DNA: TGCAGCGTTGAGAAATCTGAAGCTTTCTTT. Residues: CSVEKSEAFF.

This chain joins TRBV5-4 and TRBJ2-2; D unclear. V was pared by 4 bases and J by 1 base, with 11 bases between. The CDR3 consists of 15 residues. Looked up from germline, CDR1 is SGHNT and CDR2 is YYREEE (reference sequence). This CDR3 reads CASSLDQWNTGELFF. CDR3 DNA sequence: TGTGCCAGCAGCCTGGACCAATGGAACACCGGGGAGCTGTTTTTT. Based on the CDR3 plus reference TRBV5-4 and TRBJ2-2, the full variable domain is ETGVTQSPTHLIKTRGQQVTLRCSSQSGHNTVSWYQQALGQGPQFIFQYYREEENGRGNFPPRFSGLQFPNYSSELNVNALELDDSALYLCASSLDQWNTGELFFGEGSRLTVL.